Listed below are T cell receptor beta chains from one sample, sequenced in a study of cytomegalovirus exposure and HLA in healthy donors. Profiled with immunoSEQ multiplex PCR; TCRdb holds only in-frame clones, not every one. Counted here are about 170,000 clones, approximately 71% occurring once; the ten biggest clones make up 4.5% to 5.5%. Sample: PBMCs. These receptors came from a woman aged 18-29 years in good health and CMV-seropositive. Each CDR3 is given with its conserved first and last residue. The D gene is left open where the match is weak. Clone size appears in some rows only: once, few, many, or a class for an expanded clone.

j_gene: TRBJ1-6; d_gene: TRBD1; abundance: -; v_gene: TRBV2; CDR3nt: TGTGCCAGCAGTAGAACCGGACAGGGGAAATTCCCCCTCCACTTT; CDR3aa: CASSRTGQGKFPLHF
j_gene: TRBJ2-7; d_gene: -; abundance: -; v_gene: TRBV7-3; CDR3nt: TGTGCCAGCAGCTTATACGCGGGGGCGGTAGAGCAGTACTTC; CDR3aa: CASSLYAGAVEQYF
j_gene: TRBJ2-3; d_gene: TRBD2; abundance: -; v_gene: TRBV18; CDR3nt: TGTGCCAGCTCACCGGGACTAGCCACAGATACGCAGTATTTT; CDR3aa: CASSPGLATDTQYF
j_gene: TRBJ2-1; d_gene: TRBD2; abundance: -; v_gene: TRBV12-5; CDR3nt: TGTGCTAGTGGTACGGGGGGGGAGGATGAGCAGTTCTTC; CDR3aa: CASGTGGEDEQFF
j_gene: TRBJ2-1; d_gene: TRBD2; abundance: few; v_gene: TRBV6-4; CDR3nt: TGTGCCAGCAGTGAAACTAGCGGGGGGGTATATGAGCAGTTCTTC; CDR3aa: CASSETSGGVYEQFF
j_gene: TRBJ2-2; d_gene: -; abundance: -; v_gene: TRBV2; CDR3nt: TGTGCCAGCAGAAACACTAATTGGAGCACCGGGGAGCTGTTTTTT; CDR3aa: CASRNTNWSTGELFF
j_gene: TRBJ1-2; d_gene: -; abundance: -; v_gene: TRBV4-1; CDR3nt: TGCGCCAGCAGCCAACCGGGAGGACTTTACTATGGCTACACCTTC; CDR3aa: CASSQPGGLYYGYTF
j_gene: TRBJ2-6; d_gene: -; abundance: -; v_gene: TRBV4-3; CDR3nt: TGCGCCAGCAGCCGGAGCTCTGGGGCCAACGTCCTGACTTTC; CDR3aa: CASSRSSGANVLTF
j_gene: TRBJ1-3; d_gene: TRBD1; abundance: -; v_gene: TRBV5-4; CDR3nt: TGTGCCAGCAGCTTGGGGGACAGGGGAAACACCATATATTTT; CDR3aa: CASSLGDRGNTIYF
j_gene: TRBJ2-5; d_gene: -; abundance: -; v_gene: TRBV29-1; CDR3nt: TGCAGCGTTGAGAAGGTTTTCGGAGGGACCCAGTACTTC; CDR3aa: CSVEKVFGGTQYF
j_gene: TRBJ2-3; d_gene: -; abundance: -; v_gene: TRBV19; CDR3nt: TGTGCCAGTAGTATCTACCAGGAACAGGCCACAGATACGCAGTATTTT; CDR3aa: CASSIYQEQATDTQYF
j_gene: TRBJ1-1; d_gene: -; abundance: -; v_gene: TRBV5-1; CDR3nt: TGCGCCAGCAGCTTGGATCAACTAGCGAGCACTGAAGCTTTCTTT; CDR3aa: CASSLDQLASTEAFF
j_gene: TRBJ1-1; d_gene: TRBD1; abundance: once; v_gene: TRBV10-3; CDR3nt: TGTGCCACAAGACAGGGTGGGCCCCTAAACACTGAAGCTTTCTTT; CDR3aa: CATRQGGPLNTEAFF
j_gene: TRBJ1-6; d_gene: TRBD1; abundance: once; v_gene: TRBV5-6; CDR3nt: TGTGCCAGCAGCTTGGGGACAGGGTTGAATTCACCCCTCCACTTT; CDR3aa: CASSLGTGLNSPLHF
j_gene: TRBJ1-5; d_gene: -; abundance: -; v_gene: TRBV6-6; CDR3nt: TGTGCCAGCAGTGCGGTTGGCCCGTCCCAGCATTTT; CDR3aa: CASSAVGPSQHF
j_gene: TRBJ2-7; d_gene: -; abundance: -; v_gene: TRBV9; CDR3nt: TGTGCCAGCAGCGTAGGAGGGTCGGGTGATGAGCAGTACTTC; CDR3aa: CASSVGGSGDEQYF
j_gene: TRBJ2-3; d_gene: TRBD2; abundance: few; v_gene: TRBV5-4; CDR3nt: TGTGCCAGCAGCTTGCCGCTAGAGCGGGGGGGCAACACAGATACGCAGTATTTT; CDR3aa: CASSLPLERGGNTDTQYF
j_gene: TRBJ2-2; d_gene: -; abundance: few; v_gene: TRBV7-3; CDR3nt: TGTGCCAGCAGCGACCCAGGGGTTACCGGGGAGCTGTTTTTT; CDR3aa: CASSDPGVTGELFF
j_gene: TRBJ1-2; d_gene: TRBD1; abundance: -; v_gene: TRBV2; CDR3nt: TGTGCCAGCAGCGGACAGGGACAGGATCTATCTGGCTACACCTTC; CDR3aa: CASSGQGQDLSGYTF
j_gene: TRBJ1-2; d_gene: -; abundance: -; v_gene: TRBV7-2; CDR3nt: TGTGCCAGCAGCTTAGAATGGACAGTTTATGGCTACACCTTC; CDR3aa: CASSLEWTVYGYTF
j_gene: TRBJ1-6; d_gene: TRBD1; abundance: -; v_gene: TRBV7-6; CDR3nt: TGTGCCAGCAGCTTAGAAGCCAGGGGGCTGAGAAATTCACCCCTCCACTTT; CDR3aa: CASSLEARGLRNSPLHF
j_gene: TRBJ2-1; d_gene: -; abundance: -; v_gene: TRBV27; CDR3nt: TGTGCCAGCAGTCAAGCGGGCTCCAATGAGCAGTTCTTC; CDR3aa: CASSQAGSNEQFF
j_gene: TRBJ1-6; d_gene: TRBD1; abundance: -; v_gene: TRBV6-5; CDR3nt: TGTGCCAGCAGAAGACAGGGGGCTACGGGTTCACCCCTCCACTTT; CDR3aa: CASRRQGATGSPLHF
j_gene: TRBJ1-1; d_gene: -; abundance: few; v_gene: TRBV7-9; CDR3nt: TGTTCCAGCAGCATGACACAGAACACTGAAGCTTTCTTT; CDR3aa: CSSSMTQNTEAFF
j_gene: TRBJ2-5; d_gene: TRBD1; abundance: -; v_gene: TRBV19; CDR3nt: TGTGCCAGTAGCCGGGACAGACAAGAGACCCAGTACTTC; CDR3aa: CASSRDRQETQYF
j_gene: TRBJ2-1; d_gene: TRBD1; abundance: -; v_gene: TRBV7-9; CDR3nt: TGTGCCAGCAGCTTACCGGGACAGGGGAGGAATGAGCAGTTCTTC; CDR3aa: CASSLPGQGRNEQFF
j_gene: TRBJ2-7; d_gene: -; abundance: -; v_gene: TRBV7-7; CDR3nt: TGTGCTAGCAGCCCGGGAGCAGGGCCCCTTTACGAGCAGTACTTC; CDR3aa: CASSPGAGPLYEQYF
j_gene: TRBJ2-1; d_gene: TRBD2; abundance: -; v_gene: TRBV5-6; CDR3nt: TGTGCCAGCAGCTTGGCAGCGGGGGCCTTTTTTAAGCAGTTCTTC; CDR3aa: CASSLAAGAFFKQFF
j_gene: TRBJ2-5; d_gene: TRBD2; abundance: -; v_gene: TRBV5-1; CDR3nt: TGCGCCAGCAGCCCCGGACTAGCGGACGAGGCCCAGTACTTC; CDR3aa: CASSPGLADEAQYF
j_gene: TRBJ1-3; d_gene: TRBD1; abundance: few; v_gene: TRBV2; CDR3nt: TGTGCCATAAGACAGGGTCGAAACACCATATATTTT; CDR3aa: CAIRQGRNTIYF
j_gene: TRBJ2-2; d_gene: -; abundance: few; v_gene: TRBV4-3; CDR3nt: TGCGCCAGCAGCCAAGATAGCACCGGGGAGCTGTTTTTT; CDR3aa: CASSQDSTGELFF
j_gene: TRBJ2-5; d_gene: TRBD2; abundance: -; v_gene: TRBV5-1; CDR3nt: TGCGCCAGCAGCCCCAGACTAGCGGGGGTTGAGACCCAGTACTTC; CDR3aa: CASSPRLAGVETQYF
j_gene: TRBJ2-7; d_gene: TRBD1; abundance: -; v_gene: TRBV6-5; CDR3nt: TGTGCCAGCAGCCCAACGACAGGGCGCGAGCAGTACTTC; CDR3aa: CASSPTTGREQYF
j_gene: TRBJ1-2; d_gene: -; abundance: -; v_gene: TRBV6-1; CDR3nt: TGTGCCATCAGCGAACCCTCCGGTTTCTTCCGCTCGGGCTACACCTTC; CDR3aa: CAISEPSGFFRSGYTF
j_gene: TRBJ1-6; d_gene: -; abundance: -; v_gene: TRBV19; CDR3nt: TGTGCCAGTAGTATAGAGGGCAGTAATTCACCCCTCCACTTT; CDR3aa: CASSIEGSNSPLHF
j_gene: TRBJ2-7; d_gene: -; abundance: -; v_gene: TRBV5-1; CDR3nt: TGCGCCAGCAGTCCCGAGGGCTACGAGCAGTACTTC; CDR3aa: CASSPEGYEQYF
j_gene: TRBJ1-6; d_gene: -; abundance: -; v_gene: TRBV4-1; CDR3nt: TGCGCCAGCAGCCAAGAGAGGAGGGGACCCCTCCACTTT; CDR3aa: CASSQERRGPLHF
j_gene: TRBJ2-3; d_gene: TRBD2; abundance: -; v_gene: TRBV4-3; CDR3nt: TGCGCCAGCAGCCAAGATTTCACTAGCGGGGGGGCCTATACGCAGTATTTT; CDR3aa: CASSQDFTSGGAYTQYF
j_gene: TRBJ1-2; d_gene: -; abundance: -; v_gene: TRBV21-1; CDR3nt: TGCGTCGCTAAGCGGGTCTATGGCTACACCTTC; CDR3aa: CVAKRVYGYTF
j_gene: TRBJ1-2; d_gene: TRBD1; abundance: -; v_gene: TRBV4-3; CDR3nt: TGCGCCAGCAGCCAAACAACTGGGACAGCCCACGGGAGCTATGGCTACACCTTC; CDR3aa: CASSQTTGTAHGSYGYTF
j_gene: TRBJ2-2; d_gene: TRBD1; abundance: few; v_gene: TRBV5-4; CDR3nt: TGTGCCAGCAGCAGGCCTGACGACAGGGGGACCGGGGAGCTGTTTTTT; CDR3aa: CASSRPDDRGTGELFF
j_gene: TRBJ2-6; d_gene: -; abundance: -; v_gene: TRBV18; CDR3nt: TGTGCCAGCTCACCAAAGGGACTGGGGGCCAACGTCCTGACTTTC; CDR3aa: CASSPKGLGANVLTF
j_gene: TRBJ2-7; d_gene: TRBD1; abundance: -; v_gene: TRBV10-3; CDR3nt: TGTGCCATCACCATTTTCAAACTGACAGGGGACTACGAGCAGTACTTC; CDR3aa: CAITIFKLTGDYEQYF
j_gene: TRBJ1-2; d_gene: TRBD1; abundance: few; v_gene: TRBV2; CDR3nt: TGTGCCAGCAGTGAAACAGGGGAGATGAGGTATGGCTACACCTTC; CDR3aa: CASSETGEMRYGYTF
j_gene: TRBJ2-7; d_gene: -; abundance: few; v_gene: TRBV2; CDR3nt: TGTGCCAGCACCCAGGGTTCCTACGAGCAGTACTTC; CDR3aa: CASTQGSYEQYF
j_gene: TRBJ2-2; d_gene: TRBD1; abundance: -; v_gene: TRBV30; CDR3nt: TGTGCCCTCGACAGGGGGGACACCGGGGAGCTGTTTTTT; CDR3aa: CALDRGDTGELFF
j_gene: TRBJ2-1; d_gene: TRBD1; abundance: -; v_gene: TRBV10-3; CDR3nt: TGTGCCATAAGGACAGGCCATGAGCAGTTCTTC; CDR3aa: CAIRTGHEQFF
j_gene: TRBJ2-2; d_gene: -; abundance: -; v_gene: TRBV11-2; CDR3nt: TGTGCCAGCAGCATGAGTCCCGCCGGGGAGCTGTTTTTT; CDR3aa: CASSMSPAGELFF
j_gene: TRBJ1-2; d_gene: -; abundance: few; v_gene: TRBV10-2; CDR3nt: TGCGCCAGCAGGGACCGGGGATTCTATGGCTACACCTTC; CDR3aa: CASRDRGFYGYTF
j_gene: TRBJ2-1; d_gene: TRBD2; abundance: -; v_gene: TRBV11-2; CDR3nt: TGTGCCAGCAGCTTAACGAGCGGGGGGGTAACCTACAATGAGCAGTTCTTC; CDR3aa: CASSLTSGGVTYNEQFF
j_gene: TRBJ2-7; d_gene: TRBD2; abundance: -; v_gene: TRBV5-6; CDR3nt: TGTGCCAGCAGCTTGACTAGCGGGGGGTACCCCACCTACGAGCAGTACTTC; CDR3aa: CASSLTSGGYPTYEQYF
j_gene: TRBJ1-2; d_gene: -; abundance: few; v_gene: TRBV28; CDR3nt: TGTGCCAGCAGTTCCTACGGGCAGGGATATGGCTACACCTTC; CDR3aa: CASSSYGQGYGYTF
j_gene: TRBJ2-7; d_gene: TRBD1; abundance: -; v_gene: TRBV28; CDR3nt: TGTGCCAGCACTCGGCGGACAGGGGGCTCCTACGAGCAGTACTTC; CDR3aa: CASTRRTGGSYEQYF
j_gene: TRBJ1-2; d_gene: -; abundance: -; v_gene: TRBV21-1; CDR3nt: TGTGCCAGCAGCAAAGCGCATCGGGACTGCGACTATGGCTACACCTTC; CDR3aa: CASSKAHRDCDYGYTF
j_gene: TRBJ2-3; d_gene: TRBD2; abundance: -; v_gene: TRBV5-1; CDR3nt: TGCGCCAGCAGCTTGAGTATAGCGGGGAGCGCAGATACGCAGTATTTT; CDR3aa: CASSLSIAGSADTQYF
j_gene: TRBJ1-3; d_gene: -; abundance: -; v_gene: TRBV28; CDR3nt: TGTGCCAGCAGTCTCCGCGTCTCTGGAAACACCATATATTTT; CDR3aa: CASSLRVSGNTIYF
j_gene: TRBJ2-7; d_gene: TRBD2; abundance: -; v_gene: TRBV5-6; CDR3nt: TGTGCCAGCAGCTTGGTCCGGGGGGCCTACGAGCAGTACTTC; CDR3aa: CASSLVRGAYEQYF